These 21 T cell receptor beta chains originate from one sample sequenced in a study of blood T cell repertoires in COVID-19. Using immunoSEQ multiplex PCR, the repertoire was profiled, and TCRdb retains in-frame clones only, with some absent. In the table there are about 160,000 clones, 90% to 95% of which are singletons. Material for sequencing was peripheral blood. The receptor source for this set is a woman between 50 and 59 years old with acute or convalescent COVID-19.

The chain carries TRBV7-9 and TRBJ2-1; D may be TRBD2 (6 bases). Per the germline V gene, CDR1 is SEHNR and CDR2 is FQNEAQ (reference sequence). The CDR3 runs to 18 residues. Trimming shortened V by 5 bases and J by 2 bases, and 22 bases separated the two germline ends. CDR3 residues: CASSLRPLAPNPYNEQFF. CDR3 sequence (DNA): TGTGCCAGCAGCCTCCGTCCCCTAGCGCCTAATCCCTACAATGAGCAGTTCTTC. The complete variable domain, with remaining parts taken from reference TRBV7-9 and TRBJ2-1, reads DTGVSQNPRHKITKRGQNVTFRCDPISEHNRLYWYRQTLGQGPEFLTYFQNEAQLEKSRLLSDRFSAERPKGSFSTLEIQRTEQGDSAMYLCASSLRPLAPNPYNEQFFGPGTRLTVL.

Comment on this clone: The CDR3 end shows no conserved phenylalanine or tryptophan, and so a read error is likely. The limits of the CDR3 on the DNA are not certain, so only TCRdb's listed CDR3 is given. The J gene is TRBJ1-2, the V gene TRBV7-2; the table's D call of TRBD1 was not tested on the DNA. Germline CDR1 and CDR2: SGHTA and FQGNSA. The CDR3 has 14 residues if both end residues are counted. CDR3 region: CASSSPRDRATRSY.

The chain uses TRBV27 and TRBJ1-4; D is unresolved. Germline loops: CDR1 MNHEY, CDR2 SMNVEV (reference sequence). Trimming pared 3 bases from V and 8 bases from J, leaving 16 bases between. There are 15 residues in the CDR3. CDR3 coding DNA: TGTGCCAGCAGTTTTAAGTCCGGGGTAAGGGAAAAACTGTTTTTT. Its translation: CASSFKSGVREKLFF.

This clone has only one observation. The V and J genes are TRBV6-4 and TRBJ1-3; D uncertain. V was pared by 9 bases and J by 1 base, with 13 bases between. There are 14 residues in the CDR3. Looked up from germline, CDR1 is MRHNA and CDR2 is SNTAGT. The CDR3 protein is CASFSAPSGNTIYF. The CDR3 DNA follows: TGTGCCAGTTTCTCCGCGCCTTCTGGAAACACCATATATTTT.

For the CDR3, the DNA is TGTGCCACCAGTGATCAACAGACTCCAGGGGACACCGGGGAGCTGTTTTTT. This sequence encodes CATSDQQTPGDTGELFF. This chain links TRBV24-1 with TRBJ2-2, with D possibly matching TRBD1 (6 bases). The CDR3 sequence is 17 residues long. Germline CDR1 KGHDR, CDR2 SFDVKD. V was shortened by 3 bases and J by 3 bases, with 16 bases between the two germline ends.

This chain joins TRBV20-1 and TRBJ2-1; no clear D. Trimming took off 3 bases at V and 8 bases at J, with 8 bases between the two ends. Germline-derived CDR1 and CDR2 are DFQATT and SNEGSKA (reference sequence). The CDR3 consists of 11 residues. CDR3 sequence: CSASPGDEQFF. The CDR3 nucleotides are TGCAGTGCTAGTCCTGGAGATGAGCAGTTCTTC.

The V gene is TRBV29-1, the J gene TRBJ1-1; maybe TRBD1 (6 bases). Germline V gives CDR1 SQVTM, CDR2 ANQGSEA. CDR3 length: 13 amino acids. The CDR3 region has the DNA TGCAGTTTTAAAGGGGGGGTCATGGTCGAAGCTTTCTTT. It translates to CSFKGGVMVEAFF.

V is TRBV27 and J is TRBJ2-1; D remains ambiguous. The V gene lost 5 bases and the J gene lost 6 bases, with 11 bases spanning the gap. This CDR3 has 13 residues. Germline CDR1 and CDR2: MNHEY and SMNVEV (reference sequence). CDR3: CASSPSPSNEQFF. CDR3 bases: TGTGCCAGCAGTCCCAGTCCCAGCAATGAGCAGTTCTTC.

J is TRBJ2-3 and V is TRBV7-6; D might be TRBD2 (5 bases). The CDR3 length is 12 residues. CDR1 and CDR2 (germline): SGHVS, FNYEAQ. With 5 bases removed from V and 6 bases from J, the gap between germline ends came to 9 bases. In DNA form, the CDR3 reads TGTGCCAGCAGCGTGGGAGTTGATACGCAGTATTTT. Translation: CASSVGVDTQYF.

V gene TRBV15 combines with J gene TRBJ1-5; D gene unclear. V was clipped by 4 bases and J by 6 bases, with 13 bases between them. CDR1 is LNHNV, CDR2 YYDKDF, per germline (reference sequence). This CDR3 region has 14 residues. CDR3 amino acids: CATSTEEAGQPQHF. The CDR3 DNA reads TGTGCCACCAGCACGGAGGAGGCAGGTCAGCCCCAGCATTTT.

The chain is built from TRBV5-4 and TRBJ2-3; 14 nucleotides agree with TRBD2. Germline CDR1 SGHNT, CDR2 YYREEE (reference sequence). After removal of 2 bases from V and 5 bases from J, the junction contained 4 bases not matched to a gene. This CDR3 comprises 16 residues. CDR3 sequence (DNA): TGTGCCAGCAGCTTTGGACTAGCGGGAGGAGGAGATACGCAGTATTTT. Its translation: CASSFGLAGGGDTQYF.

The gene calls are TRBV5-4 and TRBJ2-7; D unresolved. V gave up 0 bases and J gave up 6 bases, with 10 bases separating them. The CDR3 covers 13 residues. Germline CDR1 is SGHNT and CDR2 is YYREEE (reference sequence). CDR3 region: CASSLDWALEQYF. In DNA form, the CDR3 reads TGTGCCAGCAGCTTGGACTGGGCCCTCGAGCAGTACTTC.

This chain links TRBV10-1 with TRBJ2-7, with D hard to call. V lost 6 bases and J 4 bases, leaving 10 bases between the germline ends. The germline V gene has CDR1 WNHNN and CDR2 SYGVQD (reference sequence). The CDR3 consists of 12 residues. The CDR3 protein is CASRYSFYEQYF. DNA for the CDR3: TGCGCCAGCAGATACTCCTTTTACGAGCAGTACTTC.

The V gene is TRBV24-1, the J gene TRBJ2-1; D is unclear. CDR1 and CDR2 from the germline V gene are KGHDR and SFDVKD. V lost 6 bases to trimming and J lost 5 bases, with 7 bases between them. The CDR3 is 12 amino acids. This chain's CDR3 is CATSPYNNEQFF. As DNA, the CDR3 is TGTGCCACCAGTCCATACAACAATGAGCAGTTCTTC.

This chain links TRBV30 with TRBJ1-6, with D possibly matching TRBD1 (5 bases). The V end lost 3 bases, the J end lost 9 bases, and 18 bases lay between the germline ends. This CDR3 is 15 amino acids long. Germline CDR1 is GTSNPN and CDR2 is SVGIG (reference sequence). CDR3 protein: CAWRPPPGFLSPLHF. In DNA form, the CDR3 reads TGTGCCTGGAGGCCTCCGCCAGGGTTTCTTTCACCCCTCCACTTT.

The V and J genes are TRBV6-2 or TRBV6-3 and TRBJ1-5; D unclear. Germline CDR1 is MNHEY and CDR2 is SVGEGT. Trimming removed 6 bases at V and 0 bases at J, with 21 bases between. The CDR3 covers 18 residues. The CDR3: CASSLLDKFLNSNQPQHF. The CDR3 coding sequence is TGTGCCAGCAGCCTGCTTGACAAGTTTCTAAATAGCAATCAGCCCCAGCATTTT.

V gene TRBV28 combines with J gene TRBJ2-3; tentatively, D is TRBD2 (6 bases). The V gene's germline CDR1 is MDHEN and CDR2 SYDVKM. Trimming shortened V by 10 bases and J by 5 bases, and 10 bases separated the two germline ends. The CDR3 runs 11 residues. CDR3 sequence: CAIQGGDTQYF. The CDR3 coding sequence is TGTGCCATCCAGGGAGGAGATACGCAGTATTTT.

This clone occurred a few times. The chain joins TRBV9 to TRBJ1-1; 10 nucleotides align to TRBD1. This CDR3 is 15 amino acids long. Germline V gene lookup returns CDR1 SGDLS and CDR2 YYNGEE. V lost 4 bases to trimming and J lost 8 bases; unmatched junction nucleotides: 11. The CDR3 sequence: CASSLTGTGVGEAFF. CDR3 coding DNA: TGTGCCAGCAGCCTCACCGGGACAGGGGTAGGAGAAGCTTTCTTT.

The rearrangement links TRBV6-5 to TRBJ1-3, with TRBD1 identical over 8 bases. The CDR3 contains 14 residues. The V gene end was trimmed by 5 bases and the J gene end by 4 bases; junction bases not matched to a gene: 4. CDR1 and CDR2 from the germline V gene are MNHEY and SVGAGI. The CDR3 sequence is CASSLRDRGNTIYF. CDR3 in DNA: TGTGCCAGCAGTCTCCGGGACAGGGGAAACACCATATATTTT.

The chain is built from TRBV29-1 and TRBJ1-5, with 7 positions matching TRBD1. This CDR3 spans 12 amino acids. Germline V gene lookup returns CDR1 SQVTM and CDR2 ANQGSEA. The V gene end was trimmed by 4 bases and the J gene end by 5 bases; junction bases not matched to a gene: 2. CDR3 sequence (DNA): TGCAGCGTTGTAGGGACAGATCAGCCCCAGCATTTT. As protein: CSVVGTDQPQHF.

This chain links TRBV14 with TRBJ1-2; 7 bases match TRBD1. CDR1 and CDR2 (germline): SGHDN, FVKESK. The V segment lost 2 bases and the J segment 4 bases; nucleotides outside the gene matches: 10. The CDR3 length is 16 residues. CDR3 coding DNA: TGTGCCAGCAGCCAATTTGGGGACAGCCTCTTCTATGGCTACACCTTC. This translates into CASSQFGDSLFYGYTF.